These 20 T cell receptor beta chains were sequenced from one sample in a study of blood T cells in healthy people across ages. Primers used in a second PCR of roughly 6 to 11 cycles were a sample-barcoded 5' primer and a J-beta primer mix. TCRdb itself ran the 5' RACE reads through MiXCR, one entry per CDR3 protein. The sample carries more than 700,000 distinct CDR3 sequences, less than 70% recorded once. The specimen was blood. The receptors shown here come from a man older than 75 in good health.

The chain is built from TRBV18 and TRBJ1-6; no definite D call. V was clipped by 1 base and J by 9 bases, with 7 bases between them. Germline CDR1 KGHSH, CDR2 LQKENI. The CDR3 is made up of 13 amino acids. CDR3 coding DNA: TGTGCCAGCTCACCACTTGAGAGTTCACCCCTCCACTTT. Translating it yields CASSPLESSPLHF. The full variable domain, in which reference TRBV18 and TRBJ1-6 provide the parts outside the CDR3, is NAGVMQNPRHLVRRRGQEARLRCSPMKGHSHVYWYRQLPEEGLKFMVYLQKENIIDESGMPKERFSAEFPKEGPSILRIQQVVRGDSAAYFCASSPLESSPLHFGNGTRLTVT.

This clonotype was observed a single time. The V and J genes are TRBV2 and TRBJ1-2; weak D call: TRBD1 (5 bases). Germline lookup yields CDR1 SNHLY and CDR2 FYNNEI. This CDR3 has 16 amino acids. Trimming left V 10 bases short and J 0 bases short, with 21 bases between. CDR3 sequence (DNA): TGTGCCATCCCTCCGGGACGTCTGACAGCTAACTATGGCTACACCTTC. It encodes CAIPPGRLTANYGYTF.

This clonotype was detected only a few times. The chain uses TRBV7-8 and TRBJ2-3, with D possibly TRBD1 on 6 matching bases. Germline CDR1 SGHVS, CDR2 FQNEAQ. The CDR3 has 15 amino acids. Between the trimmed V and J ends, which lost 3 bases and 2 bases, there was a span of 12 bases. The CDR3 is CASSFLQGNTDTQYF. Here the CDR3 DNA reads TGTGCCAGCAGCTTTCTACAGGGAAACACAGATACGCAGTATTTT.

This clonotype was recorded a few times. The chain recombines TRBV6-5 with TRBJ1-2; 7 nucleotides line up with TRBD1. Germline lookup yields CDR1 MNHEY and CDR2 SVGAGI. The CDR3 has 15 residues. V was pared by 0 bases and J by 3 bases, with 4 bases of the junction left unmatched. CDR3 nucleotide sequence: TGTGCCAGCAGTTACTCGACAGGGAGGCACTATGGCTACACCTTC. This codes for CASSYSTGRHYGYTF.

This clonotype occurred a few times. V gene TRBV6-6 combines with J gene TRBJ2-7; TRBD1 might be the D (5 bases). Germline V CDR1 and CDR2: MNHNY, SVGAGI (reference sequence). The CDR3 is 16 residues long. V dropped 5 bases and J dropped 1 base, with 18 bases sitting between them. CDR3 nucleotides: TGTGCCAGCAGTGGCCTTCAGGGTGTGGGGTCCTACGAGCAGTACTTC. Protein product: CASSGLQGVGSYEQYF.

The sample holds a few counts of this clonotype. This chain uses TRBV12-3 or TRBV12-4 with TRBJ2-5; D call uncertain. The V end lost 3 bases, the J end lost 4 bases, and 6 bases lay between the germline ends. The CDR3 has 12 amino acids. CDR3 sequence: CASSFMRETQYF. In DNA, the CDR3 is TGTGCCAGCAGTTTTATGCGAGAGACCCAGTACTTC.

This chain uses TRBV7-2 with TRBJ1-4; D possibly corresponds to TRBD1 (5 bases). V was cut by 4 bases and J by 5 bases, with 14 bases left in between. In germline, CDR1 is SGHTA, CDR2 FQGNSA. The CDR3 is made up of 15 amino acids. The CDR3 is CASSSRQTQNEKLFF. Written as DNA, the CDR3 is TGTGCCAGCAGCTCCAGACAGACACAAAATGAAAAACTGTTTTTT.

V is TRBV29-1 and J is TRBJ2-3; the match to TRBD1 covers 8 bases. Germline assignment: CDR1 SQVTM and CDR2 ANQGSEA. The CDR3 contains 13 residues. After removal of 7 bases from V and 6 bases from J, the junction contained 9 bases not matched to a gene. Written as DNA, the CDR3 is TGCAGCGGTACAGGGGGAGCAAGTGATACGCAGTATTTT. It specifies CSGTGGASDTQYF.

This sequence joins TRBV29-1 and TRBJ1-2, with a possible D match to TRBD1 (6 bases). The V gene's germline CDR1 is SQVTM and CDR2 ANQGSEA. The CDR3 covers 14 residues. V lost 6 bases and J 0 bases, leaving 14 bases between the germline ends. In nucleotides, the CDR3 is TGCAGCGTGGGAACAGGGCCAGCTAACTATGGCTACACCTTC. Its protein is CSVGTGPANYGYTF.

J is TRBJ1-3 and V is TRBV28; D remains unclear. The CDR3 length is 15 residues. Trimming removed 3 bases from V and 0 bases from J, with 9 bases in between. CDR1 is MDHEN, CDR2 SYDVKM, per germline. CDR3 bases: TGTGCCAGCAGTTTTGCGTCGCTCTCTGGAAACACCATATATTTT. Amino acid sequence: CASSFASLSGNTIYF.

The chain has TRBV5-1 and TRBJ2-7; 7 nucleotides agree with TRBD1. This CDR3 has 13 amino acids. Germline V gene data show CDR1 as SGHRS and CDR2 as YFSETQ. The J segment lost 3 bases and the V segment lost 4 bases, leaving 4 bases of the junction unmatched. The CDR3 loop is CASSMGQSYEQYF. The CDR3 DNA reads as TGCGCCAGCAGCATGGGACAGAGCTACGAGCAGTACTTC.

The chain has TRBV27 and TRBJ2-3; the match to TRBD2 covers 10 bases. Germline-derived CDR1 and CDR2 are MNHEY and SMNVEV (reference sequence). V shed 6 bases and J 5 bases; nucleotides not matched to a gene: 5. The CDR3 spans 14 residues. The CDR3 region has the DNA TGTGCCAGCAGCCTGGGACTAGCGATAGATACGCAGTATTTT. Protein product: CASSLGLAIDTQYF.

The chain employs TRBV3-1 and TRBJ2-1; 7 positions agree with TRBD2. The J segment lost 2 bases and the V segment lost 0 bases, leaving 4 bases of the junction unmatched. The CDR3 runs to 16 residues. CDR1 is LGHDT and CDR2 is YNNKEL in the germline V gene (reference sequence). The CDR3 loop reads CASSQDPSGAYNEQFF. The DNA of the CDR3 is TGTGCCAGCAGCCAAGATCCTAGCGGAGCCTACAATGAGCAGTTCTTC.

A few counts support this clonotype. V gene TRBV9 combines with J gene TRBJ2-7; 11 bases fit TRBD1. Germline V CDR1 and CDR2: SGDLS, YYNGEE. J gave up 4 bases and V 0 bases, and 3 bases lay outside the gene matches. This CDR3 is built from 15 residues. DNA for the CDR3: TGTGCCAGCAGCGTAGGTGGACAGGGGGCATACGAGCAGTACTTC. The encoded protein is CASSVGGQGAYEQYF. Together with reference TRBV9 and TRBJ2-7, the CDR3 gives the full variable domain: DSGVTQTPKHLITATGQRVTLRCSPRSGDLSVYWYQQSLDQGLQFLIQYYNGEERAKGNILERFSAQQFPDLHSELNLSSLELGDSALYFCASSVGGQGAYEQYFGPGTRLTVT.

J is TRBJ1-5 and V is TRBV27; D is ambiguous. There are 16 residues in the CDR3. Per the germline V gene, CDR1 is MNHEY and CDR2 is SMNVEV (reference sequence). V was pared by 3 bases and J by 2 bases, with 14 bases between. The CDR3 sequence: CASSFSGPRGNQPQHF. For the CDR3, the DNA is TGTGCCAGCAGTTTTTCCGGACCACGGGGCAATCAGCCCCAGCATTTT.

The CDR3 reads CASSVGPSSTDTQYF. In nucleotides, the CDR3 is TGTGCCAGCAGCGTAGGCCCCTCTAGCACAGATACGCAGTATTTT. The chain employs TRBV9 and TRBJ2-3; unclear D gene. CDR1 and CDR2 from the germline V gene are SGDLS and YYNGEE. Trimming left V 0 bases short and J 0 bases short, with 8 bases between. The CDR3 covers 15 residues.

Written as DNA, the CDR3 is TGTGCCAGCAGCTTAGGTCGTGGGACTTATTACGAGCAGTACTTC. It encodes CASSLGRGTYYEQYF. The chain uses TRBV7-2 and TRBJ2-7, with a tentative D call TRBD2 (6 bases). Per germline, CDR1 SGHTA and CDR2 FQGNSA. This CDR3 is built from 15 residues. V dropped 1 base and J dropped 4 bases, with 14 bases sitting between them.

The V gene is TRBV21-1, the J gene TRBJ1-6. TRBV21-1 is a pseudogene locus. This CDR3 region has 18 residues. This chain's CDR3 is CASSKEYCQGPYNSPLHF. CDR3 coding DNA: TGTGCCAGCAGCAAAGAATATTGTCAGGGCCCCTATAATTCACCCCTCCACTTT.

The J gene is TRBJ2-7, the V gene TRBV3-1; D is ambiguous. V was trimmed by 1 base and J by 2 bases, leaving 15 bases between them. The V gene's germline CDR1 is LGHDT and CDR2 YNNKEL (reference sequence). The CDR3 is 16 residues long. DNA for the CDR3: TGTGCCAGCAGCCAAGTGGCAGGTCTCCCCCCCTACGAGCAGTACTTC. Encoded protein: CASSQVAGLPPYEQYF.

This clonotype was detected only a few times. The gene calls are TRBV28 and TRBJ2-5; 9 bases align to TRBD2. The end of the DNA is better explained by TRBJ2-7, so the J call may be wrong. The CDR3 sequence is 14 residues long. The germline V gene has CDR1 MDHEN and CDR2 SYDVKM. The CDR3 coding sequence is TGTGCCAGCGCCCCAAGGCTAGCGGGGTACGAGCAGTACTTC. The encoded protein is CASAPRLAGYEQYF.